A single TCR beta chain is shown here with its context. The table came from immunoSEQ multiplex PCR; TCRdb's copy has only in-frame clones and leaves some out. The sample lists 40,000 to 60,000 clones, around 80% seen once, with under 9% in the top ten. This entry comes from a study of blood T cell repertoires in COVID-19. Study information: The origin of the acute and convalescent COVID-19 samples was the United States, Italy and Spain. Sources were T cells, B-cell-depleted T cells, or PBMCs; the material itself was cDNA or gDNA.

The CDR3 totals 16 residues. CDR1 is LNHNV, CDR2 YYDKDF, per germline (reference sequence). V was clipped by 1 base and J by 3 bases; unmatched bases: 3. Sequences were obtained from peripheral blood. This sequence originates from a human donor in a cohort sampled during active COVID-19. The rearrangement joins TRBV15 to TRBJ2-2; 9 nucleotides align to TRBD2. The CDR3 nucleotides are TGTGCCACCAGCAGAGGCGCTAGCGGGGACACCGGGGAGCTGTTTTTT. Translating it yields CATSRGASGDTGELFF.